This TCR beta chain was profiled in a study of tumor-infiltrating lymphocytes in primary liver carcinoma. As for the study in general: Spanning 4.2 to 10 cm, the tumors were T1-T3 N0M0. Regardless of tissue type, samples showed similar yields of roughly 3.5 to 7.13 million productive TCRbeta reads.

Notes on this clonotype: Its antigen is unknown. This sequence may be a read error, since a much larger clone differs from it by one base.

Synthesis of TCR beta cDNA was carried out from 500 ng total RNA with a constant-region primer. Amplification in three nested multiplex PCR rounds with slightly modified ARM-PCR gave rise to TCR beta libraries. TCRdb processed the multiplex PCR reads anew with MiXCR; each CDR3 protein has one entry. The sample includes approximately 330,000 distinct CDR3 sequences, less than 75% seen only once; the top ten take about 6%. Blood RNA was derived from unsorted whole blood, and germline DNA was extracted too. The patients lived with chronic HBV infection and had not yet received any treatment. General study results and limits: Reduced overlap was seen in tumor-adjacent and tumor-blood pairs versus tumor region pairs.

This TCR derives from a man in his forties with primary liver carcinoma and hepatitis B virus infection. Sequences were obtained from peripheral blood.

DNA of the CDR3: TGTGCCAGCAGCGTGTTCGGGAACACTGAAACTTTCTTT. It translates to CASSVFGNTETFF. The V call is TRBV6-1, the J call TRBJ1-1; D remains unclear. CDR1 and CDR2 from the germline V gene are MNHNS and SASEGT. There are 13 residues in the CDR3.